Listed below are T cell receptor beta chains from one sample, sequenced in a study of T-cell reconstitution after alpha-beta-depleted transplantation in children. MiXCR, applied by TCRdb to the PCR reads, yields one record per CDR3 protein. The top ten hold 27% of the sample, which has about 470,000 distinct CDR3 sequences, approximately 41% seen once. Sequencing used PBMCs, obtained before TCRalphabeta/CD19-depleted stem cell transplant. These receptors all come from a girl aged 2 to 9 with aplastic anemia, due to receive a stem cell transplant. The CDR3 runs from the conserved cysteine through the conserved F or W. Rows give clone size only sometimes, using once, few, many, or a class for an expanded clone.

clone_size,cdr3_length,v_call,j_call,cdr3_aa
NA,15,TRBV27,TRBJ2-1,CASSLSGVGWDEQFF
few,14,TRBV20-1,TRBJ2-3,CSARATALTDTQYF
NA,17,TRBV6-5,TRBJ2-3,CASSYPGKAGGPDTQYF
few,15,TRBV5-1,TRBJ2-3,CASSFGGAVEDTQYF
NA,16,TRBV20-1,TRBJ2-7,CCARDRDRGVGDEQYF
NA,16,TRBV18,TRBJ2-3,CASTFSSGGWSDTQYF
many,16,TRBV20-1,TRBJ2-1,CSARAPWAGPYNEQFF
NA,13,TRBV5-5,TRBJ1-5,CASSLESTQPQHF
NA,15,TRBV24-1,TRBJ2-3,CATSEAGAFTDTQYF
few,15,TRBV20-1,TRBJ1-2,CSASIRAPTIYGYTF
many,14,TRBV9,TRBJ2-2,CASSVRTSSGELFF
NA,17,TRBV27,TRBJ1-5,CASGPKGGVLRNQPQHF
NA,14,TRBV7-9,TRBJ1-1,CASSFSGRATEAFF
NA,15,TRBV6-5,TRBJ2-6,CASSSKSSGANVLTF
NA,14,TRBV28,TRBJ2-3,CASREGGVTDTQYF
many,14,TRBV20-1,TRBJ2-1,CSAGGLAGNNEQFF
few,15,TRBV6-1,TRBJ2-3,CASRLGMPSTDTQYF
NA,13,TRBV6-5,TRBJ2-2,CASSYSGSGELFF
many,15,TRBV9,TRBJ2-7,CASSVGGRAAYEQYF
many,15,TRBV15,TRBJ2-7,CATSAGTDQLYEQYF
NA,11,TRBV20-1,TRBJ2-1,CSARDRSEQFF
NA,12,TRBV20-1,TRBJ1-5,CSARPEFQPQHF
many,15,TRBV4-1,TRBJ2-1,CASSQVSRVYNEQFF
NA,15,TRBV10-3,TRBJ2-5,CAISPGLGFQETQYF
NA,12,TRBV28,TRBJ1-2,CASSLPQKGYTF
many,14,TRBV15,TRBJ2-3,CATSRGLASNTQYF
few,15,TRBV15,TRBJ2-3,CATSRGGATTDTQYF
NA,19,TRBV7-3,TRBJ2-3,CASSLNAPGRRGRTDTQYF
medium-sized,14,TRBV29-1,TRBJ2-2,CSFQRGTNTGELFF
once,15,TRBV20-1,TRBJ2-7,CSARDPDRVSYEQYF
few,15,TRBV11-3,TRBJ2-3,CASSLGGGGADTQYF
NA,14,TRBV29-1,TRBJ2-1,CSVGGRASYNEQFF
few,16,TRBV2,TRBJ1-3,CASSEEYSFSGNTIYF
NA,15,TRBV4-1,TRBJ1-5,CASSQEWTVNQPQHF
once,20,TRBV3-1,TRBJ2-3,CASTQDVTYSGTTSTDTQYF
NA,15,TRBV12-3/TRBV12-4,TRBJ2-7,CASTQKGRSSYEQYF
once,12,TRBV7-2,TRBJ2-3,CASISNVDTQYF
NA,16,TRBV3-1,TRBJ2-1,CASSQDLGGIVDEQFF
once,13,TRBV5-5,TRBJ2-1,CASSGGYDNEQFF
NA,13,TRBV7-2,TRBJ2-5,CASSQGDRETQYF
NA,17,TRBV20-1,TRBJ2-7,CSANRPTSGSGAYEQYF
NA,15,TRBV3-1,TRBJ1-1,CASSHVLGTNKEAFF
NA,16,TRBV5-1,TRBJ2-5,CASSLMWLGAGETQYF
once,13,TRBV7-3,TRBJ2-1,CASSLIRYTEQFF
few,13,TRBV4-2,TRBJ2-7,CASSQNARYEQYF
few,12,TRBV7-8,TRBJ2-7,CASSLKDYEQYF
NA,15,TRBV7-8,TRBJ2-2,CASSLEGTHTGELFF
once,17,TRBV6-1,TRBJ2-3,CASRPTWADKAPDTQYF
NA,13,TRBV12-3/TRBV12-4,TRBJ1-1,CASSTGAGRGAFF
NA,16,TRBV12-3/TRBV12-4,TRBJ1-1,CASSARDRHPGTEAFF
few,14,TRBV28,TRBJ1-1,CASSALGARTEAFF
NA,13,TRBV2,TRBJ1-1,CADQIEMNTEAFF
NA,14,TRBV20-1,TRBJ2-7,CSALKTSPRYEQYF
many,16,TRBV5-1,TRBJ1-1,CASSPDRVWMNTEAFF
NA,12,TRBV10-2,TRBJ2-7,CASSDRDRPKKF
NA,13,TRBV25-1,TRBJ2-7,CASSGTGGHEQYF